Listed below are T cell receptor beta chains from one sample, sequenced in a study of blood T cell repertoires in COVID-19. Method: immunoSEQ multiplex PCR; TCRdb's copy keeps in-frame clones and lacks some. The sample consists of roughly 400,000 clones, roughly 90% of them appearing once. The sample was PBMCs or T cells enriched from blood (not recorded which). These TCRs come from a woman aged 25 to 39 who had recovered from COVID-19. CDR3s include the opening cysteine and the closing phenylalanine or tryptophan. D genes are given only for firm matches. The size entry is marked missing in some rows and otherwise reads once, few, many or a size class.

V gene,clone size,J gene,D gene,CDR3 length,CDR3 DNA,CDR3 protein
TRBV5-1,-,TRBJ2-4,-,16,TGCGCCAGCAGCTTGGTGGATGGGACAAGGGCAAACATTCAGTACTTC,CASSLVDGTRANIQYF
TRBV30,-,TRBJ1-4,TRBD1,15,TGTGCCTGGAGCGGAGGACAGGGGGCGACCCGAAAACTGTTTTTT,CAWSGGQGATRKLFF
TRBV24-1,-,TRBJ2-1,TRBD2,15,TGTGCCACCAGTGGTCAACTAGCGGGCTACAATGAGCAGTTCTTC,CATSGQLAGYNEQFF
TRBV20-1,-,TRBJ1-2,TRBD1,13,TGCAGTGCTAGTAACAGGGGCAACTATGGCTACACCTTC,CSASNRGNYGYTF
TRBV7-9,-,TRBJ2-7,-,15,TGTGCCAGCACCCCGTCGACAGAGAACCCCTACGAGCAGTACTTC,CASTPSTENPYEQYF
TRBV3-1/TRBV3-2,-,TRBJ1-1,-,13,TGTGCCAGCAGCCACTACAGGGATCTGGAAGCTTTCTTT,CASSHYRDLEAFF
TRBV7-2,once,TRBJ1-2,-,14,TGTGCCAGCAGCCCACAGTACAGACAGTCTGGCTACACCTTC,CASSPQYRQSGYTF
TRBV19,few,TRBJ2-7,TRBD2,13,TGTGCCAGTAGTATGAGACTAGCGGGAGAGCAGTACTTC,CASSMRLAGEQYF
TRBV5-1,once,TRBJ2-1,-,16,TGCGCCAGCAGCCAGCCCATAGCGGCCTCCTACAATGAGCAGTTCTTC,CASSQPIAASYNEQFF
TRBV9,-,TRBJ1-3,TRBD1,15,TGTGCCAGCAGCGACGGTCAAGACAGGGGCGACACCATATATTTT,CASSDGQDRGDTIYF
TRBV7-3,-,TRBJ2-2,-,16,TGTGCCAGCAGCTTAAGGGTCTCCGGGGAGACCGGGGAGCTGTTTTTT,CASSLRVSGETGELFF
TRBV30,-,TRBJ1-2,-,13,TGTGCCTGGAGCCCGACTGGAGAATATGGCTACACCTTC,CAWSPTGEYGYTF
TRBV10-3,-,TRBJ2-2,-,13,TGTGCCATCAGTGGACAGAACACCGGGGAGCTGTTTTTT,CAISGQNTGELFF
TRBV24-1,-,TRBJ2-5,-,15,TGTGCCACCAGTGATTCCGGCCAGGGTGGGAAGACCCAGTACTTC,CATSDSGQGGKTQYF
TRBV5-4,once,TRBJ2-7,TRBD2,15,TGTGCCAGCAGGCCCGGGCCGGCGGGGGTCGGCGAGCAGTACTTC,CASRPGPAGVGEQYF
TRBV28,-,TRBJ1-2,-,12,TGTGCCAGCAGTTTTACATTCTATGGCTACACCTTC,CASSFTFYGYTF
TRBV5-1,-,TRBJ2-5,-,14,TGCGCCAGCAGCTTGACGGTTTCCCAAGAGACCCAGTACTTC,CASSLTVSQETQYF
TRBV11-2,-,TRBJ2-1,TRBD2,15,TGTGCCAGCAGGAGGGAACTAGCGGCTCACAATGAGCAGTTCTTC,CASRRELAAHNEQFF
TRBV24-1,once,TRBJ1-5,TRBD1,15,TGTGCCACCAGTGCTCGACAGGGGTGGGATCAGCCCCAGCATTTT,CATSARQGWDQPQHF